Following are 22 T cell receptor beta chains from one sample sequenced in a study of T cell repertoires in cytomegalovirus infection (dated by TCRdb to between 2018 and 2021). The treatment or condition label on this specimen signifies: in vitro stimulation with specific CMV peptide epitopes to enrich CMV-specific T cells. The sequencing machine was an Illumina HiSeq 1500. Clones were called with MiXCR by TCRdb after fastp trimmed the public reads at Q25, and only in-frame beta chains were retained. Under each unique CDR3 protein, matching rows form one entry showing the most common genes and DNA. The sample data list fewer than 900,000 distinct CDR3 sequences, and 25% to 35% of these were observed just once. The top ten constitute roughly 14% of the sample. Their specific antigens are unknown. Source: cultured CD8+ T cells from PBMCs, taken from culture after CMV antigen stimulation. These receptors all come from a human donor in good health (CMV status not recorded). Some clones in this sample may be carry-over from other donors' samples.

This chain connects TRBV7-9 to TRBJ2-1, with D possibly TRBD2 on 5 matching bases. Germline V gene sequence: CDR1 SEHNR, CDR2 FQNEAQ (reference sequence). The CDR3 consists of 13 residues. Trimming took off 5 bases at V and 8 bases at J, with 13 bases between the two ends. The CDR3 nucleotides are TGTGCCAGCAGCCCCCGACTAATGGATGAGCAGTTCTTC. This encodes CASSPRLMDEQFF.

The chain is built from TRBV2 and TRBJ2-7, with a possible D match to TRBD1 (6 bases). Germline V lookup: CDR1 SNHLY, CDR2 FYNNEI. V lost 1 base and J 5 bases, leaving 15 bases between the germline ends. The CDR3 consists of 15 residues. The DNA for the CDR3 is TGTGCCAGCAGTGAAGAAACAGGGCTGGACGACGAGCAGTACGTC. Its protein product is CASSEETGLDDEQYV.

This clonotype was detected only once. This chain connects TRBV7-9 to TRBJ1-2, with D unresolved. Germline V gene data show CDR1 as SEHNR and CDR2 as FQNEAQ (reference sequence). The CDR3 is made up of 16 amino acids. The V gene lost 1 base and the J gene lost 4 bases, with 16 bases spanning the gap. The CDR3 sequence is CASSLDLGGSRYGYTF. Here the CDR3 DNA reads TGTGCCAGCAGCTTAGATTTAGGTGGCAGTCGCTATGGCTACACCTTC.

The V call is TRBV6-7, the J call TRBJ1-5; no clear D gene. Being an ORF, TRBV6-7 has a function that is uncertain. V lost 5 bases to trimming and J lost 1 base, with 12 bases between them. The CDR3 spans 15 residues. In nucleotides, the CDR3 is TGTGCCAGCAGTACCGGGTCAGAAAGCAATCAGCCCCAGCATTTT. Amino acid sequence: CASSTGSESNQPQHF.

This rearrangement joins TRBV27 to TRBJ2-1, with D hard to call. Between the trimmed V and J ends, which lost 8 bases and 8 bases, there was a span of 16 bases. From germline, CDR1 is MNHEY and CDR2 SMNVEV (reference sequence). This CDR3 has 13 amino acids. The CDR3: CASRLGTIDEQFF. The CDR3 nucleotides are TGTGCCAGCCGGCTGGGAACCATAGATGAGCAGTTCTTC.

This clonotype appeared a few times. The CDR3: CASSLESAYTEAFF. As DNA, the CDR3 is TGTGCCAGCAGCTTAGAGTCGGCCTACACTGAAGCTTTCTTT. The chain couples TRBV7-9 to TRBJ1-1; D is undetermined. V was clipped by 1 base and J by 3 bases, with 9 bases between them. The length of the CDR3 is 14 residues. Germline V gives CDR1 SEHNR, CDR2 FQNEAQ (reference sequence).

This clonotype was observed at least ten times. The rearrangement links TRBV7-6 to TRBJ1-1; 7 nucleotides line up with TRBD1. The V gene end was trimmed by 5 bases and the J gene end by 5 bases; junction bases not matched to a gene: 2. CDR1 and CDR2 from the germline V gene are SGHVS and FNYEAQ. The CDR3 runs 12 residues. For the CDR3, the DNA is TGTGCCAGCAGCCGACAGGGAACTGAAGCTTTCTTT. Amino acids: CASSRQGTEAFF.

Only a few counts were recorded for this clonotype. This chain's CDR3 is CASSEYFPNTNYGYTF. CDR3 nucleotide sequence: TGTGCCAGCAGTGAATACTTTCCGAATACTAACTATGGCTACACCTTC. The chain carries TRBV25-1 and TRBJ1-2; D uncertain. Trimming cost V 0 bases and J 0 bases, with 11 bases left between them. Germline V gene sequence: CDR1 MGHDK, CDR2 SYGVNS. The CDR3 is made up of 16 amino acids.

This clonotype was seen only a few times. This chain uses TRBV19 with TRBJ1-4, with TRBD1 identical over 7 bases. V trimming: 2 bases; J trimming: 3 bases; junction bases outside the gene matches: 3. Germline V lookup: CDR1 LNHDA, CDR2 SQIVND (reference sequence). CDR3 length: 15 amino acids. In DNA form, the CDR3 reads TGTGCCAGTAGTATATCGGGACAGCCTAATGAAAAACTGTTTTTT. Its protein product is CASSISGQPNEKLFF.

The V gene is TRBV10-3, the J gene TRBJ2-1; D not certain. Trimming removed 0 bases at V and 5 bases at J, with 11 bases between. This CDR3 spans 15 amino acids. Germline V gene sequence: CDR1 ENHRY, CDR2 SYGVKD. This chain's CDR3 is CAISESGYNDNEQFF. CDR3 DNA sequence: TGTGCCATCAGTGAGTCGGGGTACAACGACAATGAGCAGTTCTTC.

The chain has TRBV7-9 and TRBJ1-5; 7 bases line up with TRBD1. Germline lookup yields CDR1 SEHNR and CDR2 FQNEAQ (reference sequence). The ends lost 4 bases at V and 6 bases at J; junction bases unmatched: 9. The CDR3 extends over 15 amino acids. The CDR3 nucleotides are TGTGCCAGCAGCTCAACAGGGGTCCGGGGTCAGCCCCAGCATTTT. Its protein is CASSSTGVRGQPQHF.

J is TRBJ2-5 and V is TRBV9, with TRBD2 identical over 7 bases. J gave up 4 bases and V 0 bases, and 0 bases lay outside the gene matches. This CDR3 is 13 amino acids long. The V gene's germline CDR1 is SGDLS and CDR2 YYNGEE. Here the CDR3 reads CASSVERGETQYF. Here the CDR3 DNA reads TGTGCCAGCAGCGTAGAGCGGGGAGAGACCCAGTACTTC.

This clonotype was seen only a few times. The V and J genes are TRBV10-2 and TRBJ1-2, with D possibly matching TRBD1 (6 bases). V lost 8 bases and J 7 bases, leaving 17 bases between the germline ends. The CDR3 is 13 amino acids. CDR1 is WSHSY and CDR2 is SAAADI in the germline V gene. CDR3 in amino acids: CASDPGGNPGYTF. CDR3 DNA sequence: TGCGCCAGCGACCCGGGGGGCAATCCTGGCTACACCTTC.

This clonotype was observed a handful of times. The V call is TRBV6-5, the J call TRBJ2-6; D is perhaps TRBD1 or TRBD2 (5 bases each). This CDR3 has 14 amino acids. CDR1 is MNHEY, CDR2 SVGAGI, per germline. The V and J ends lost 5 bases and 4 bases respectively, with 9 bases between them. In nucleotides, the CDR3 is TGTGCCAGCAGTATAGAGGGGGGGGCCAACGTCCTGACTTTC. It is translated as CASSIEGGANVLTF.

This clonotype showed up just a few times. V is TRBV7-6 and J is TRBJ2-7, with D possibly TRBD2 on 5 matching bases. CDR3 length: 12 residues. Germline V gene data show CDR1 as SGHVS and CDR2 as FNYEAQ. V was shortened by 2 bases and J by 7 bases, with 9 bases between the two germline ends. The CDR3 loop reads CASSLLTGEQYF. The CDR3 region has the DNA TGTGCCAGCAGCTTACTGACGGGGGAGCAGTACTTC.

This clonotype occurred many times. J is TRBJ1-4 and V is TRBV7-8, with D tentatively TRBD1 (6 bases). Between the trimmed V and J ends, which lost 2 bases and 6 bases, there was a span of 16 bases. CDR1 and CDR2 (germline): SGHVS, FQNEAQ. The CDR3 sequence is 16 residues long. CDR3 nucleotide sequence: TGTGCCAGCAGCTTATCCCTGACAGGTTGGGATGAAAAACTGTTTTTT. Encoded protein: CASSLSLTGWDEKLFF.

This clonotype came up a few times. This rearrangement joins TRBV6-1 to TRBJ1-4; maybe TRBD1 (6 bases). The V gene lost 5 bases and the J gene lost 8 bases, with 18 bases spanning the gap. The CDR3 has 15 residues. Per the germline V gene, CDR1 is MNHNS and CDR2 is SASEGT. The CDR3 DNA reads as TGTGCCAGCAGTCTCCTAGGGGGACCGAAGGAAAAACTGTTTTTT. This gives the protein CASSLLGGPKEKLFF.

The CDR3: CSAHSGANEQFF. CDR3 bases: TGCAGTGCCCATTCGGGAGCCAATGAGCAGTTCTTC. The V call is TRBV20-1, the J call TRBJ2-1, with a tentative D call TRBD2 (6 bases). Germline CDR1 is DFQATT and CDR2 is SNEGSKA (reference sequence). V was shortened by 6 bases and J by 6 bases, with 12 bases between the two germline ends. CDR3 length equals 12 residues.

The sample holds a few counts of this clonotype. The chain is built from TRBV19 and TRBJ1-1; perhaps TRBD1 as D (6 bases). Trimming took 10 bases from V and 8 from J, leaving 17 bases between them. The length of the CDR3 is 12 residues. From germline, CDR1 is LNHDA and CDR2 SQIVND (reference sequence). The CDR3 protein is CATSTGAIEAFF. CDR3 nucleotides: TGTGCCACCTCAACGGGGGCTATCGAAGCTTTCTTT.

This clonotype was counted only a few times. The gene calls are TRBV6-8 and TRBJ1-1; D might be TRBD1 (6 bases). CDR1 is MNHGY, CDR2 SAAAGT, per germline. The CDR3 covers 15 residues. Deletions cut 8 bases from V and 4 bases from J, with 20 bases between. The CDR3 sequence: CASLTWGGPGTEAFF. The CDR3 DNA reads TGTGCCAGCCTTACTTGGGGGGGGCCCGGCACTGAAGCTTTCTTT.

This clonotype was counted only a few times. The rearrangement uses TRBV20-1 and TRBJ2-4; no firm D call. V was pared by 0 bases and J by 6 bases, with 18 bases between. The CDR3 extends over 16 amino acids. CDR1 DFQATT and CDR2 SNEGSKA come from the germline V gene (reference sequence). The CDR3 is CSARDGWSGPGNIQYF. DNA for the CDR3: TGCAGTGCTAGAGATGGGTGGTCAGGCCCGGGAAACATTCAGTACTTC.

This sequence joins TRBV19 and TRBJ1-2, with D possibly being TRBD1 (5 bases). The CDR3 is made up of 12 amino acids. The V gene's germline CDR1 is LNHDA and CDR2 SQIVND (reference sequence). Trimming took 7 bases from V and 7 from J, leaving 13 bases between them. The CDR3 sequence: CASTVGTIGYTF. As DNA, the CDR3 is TGTGCCAGTACCGTCGGGACGATTGGCTACACCTTC.